Described below is a single TCR beta chain sequence and its context. This entry belongs to a study of blood T cell repertoires in COVID-19. Study information: Whether acute or convalescent, the COVID-19 samples came from the United States, Italy and Spain.

Participants, roughly 18 to 100 years old, spanned approximately 25 US areas. Cohort placement rested on clinical history that participants reported themselves. This CDR3 has 13 residues. Germline V gene lookup returns CDR1 SGHTA and CDR2 FQGNSA. Trimming at V came to 5 bases and at J to 9 bases, leaving 6 bases not matched to a gene. Using immunoSEQ multiplex PCR, the repertoire was profiled, and TCRdb retains in-frame clones only, with some absent. There are a few hundred thousand clones in the sample; around 87% occur only once, and approximately 1.8% lies in the top ten. This sequence originates from a woman aged 35 to 49 who had recovered from COVID-19. The rearrangement uses TRBV7-2 and TRBJ2-1, with TRBD1 matching over 8 bases. Sequenced material: PBMCs or T cells enriched from blood (not recorded which). CDR3 in DNA: TGTGCCAGCAGCAGACCAGGGGGCGGTGAGCAGTTCTTC. It yields the protein CASSRPGGGEQFF.